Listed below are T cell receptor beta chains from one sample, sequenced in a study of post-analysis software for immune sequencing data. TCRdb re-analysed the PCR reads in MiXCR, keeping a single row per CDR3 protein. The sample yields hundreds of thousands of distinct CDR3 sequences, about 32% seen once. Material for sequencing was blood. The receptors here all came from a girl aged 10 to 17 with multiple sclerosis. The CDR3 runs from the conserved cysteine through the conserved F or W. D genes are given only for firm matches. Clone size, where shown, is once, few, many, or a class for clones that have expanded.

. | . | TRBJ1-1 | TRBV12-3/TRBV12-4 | CASSPRDFGNTEAFF | TGTGCCAGCAGTCCTAGGGACTTCGGGAACACTGAAGCTTTCTTT
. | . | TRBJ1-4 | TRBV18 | CASSLRPEATNEKLFF | TGTGCCAGCTCACTTCGGCCGGAGGCAACTAATGAAAAACTGTTTTTT
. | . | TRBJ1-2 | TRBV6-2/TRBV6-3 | CASSLGGYDYGYTF | TGTGCCAGCAGTCTGGGGGGATACGACTATGGCTACACCTTC
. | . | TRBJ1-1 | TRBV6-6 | CASSYSAGWDEAFF | TGTGCCAGCAGTTACTCGGCAGGCTGGGATGAAGCTTTCTTT
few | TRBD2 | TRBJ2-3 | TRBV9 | CASSDGTSGSTDTQYF | TGTGCCAGCAGCGATGGGACTAGCGGGAGCACAGATACGCAGTATTTT
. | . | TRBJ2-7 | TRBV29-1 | CSVEDLVGGQQYF | TGCAGCGTTGAAGATCTCGTAGGCGGGCAGCAGTACTTC
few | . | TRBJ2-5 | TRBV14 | CASETSFSQYF | TGTGCCAGCGAAACTAGTTTTTCGCAGTACTTC
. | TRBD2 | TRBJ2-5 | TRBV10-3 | CAALAGGETQYF | TGTGCCGCCCTAGCGGGAGGGGAGACCCAGTACTTC
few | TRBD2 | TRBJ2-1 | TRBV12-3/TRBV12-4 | CASSLSGRRNEQFF | TGTGCCAGCAGTTTGAGCGGGAGGAGGAATGAGCAGTTCTTC
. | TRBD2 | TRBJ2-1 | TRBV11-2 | CASTGLAGGNEQFF | TGTGCCAGCACGGGGCTAGCGGGGGGTAATGAGCAGTTCTTC
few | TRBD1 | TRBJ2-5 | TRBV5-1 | CASSPGQGRLETQYF | TGCGCCAGCAGCCCCGGACAGGGAAGACTCGAGACCCAGTACTTC
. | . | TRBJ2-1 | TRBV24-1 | CATSDLGASGRRGRNNEQFF | TGTGCCACCAGTGATTTGGGTGCTTCGGGACGGCGGGGGCGAAACAATGAGCAGTTCTTC
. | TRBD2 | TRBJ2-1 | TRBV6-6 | CANSRASGGDNEQFF | TGTGCCAACAGTCGGGCTAGCGGGGGGGATAATGAGCAGTTCTTC
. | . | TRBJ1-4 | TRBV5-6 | CASSSRRVWEKLFF | TGTGCCAGCAGCTCCCGCCGCGTTTGGGAAAAACTGTTTTTT
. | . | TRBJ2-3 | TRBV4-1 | CASSQDLYTQYF | TGCGCCAGCAGCCAGGACTTGTATACGCAGTATTTT
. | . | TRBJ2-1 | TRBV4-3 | CASSQEGPGVPHEQFF | TGCGCCAGCAGCCAAGAGGGGCCGGGAGTTCCCCATGAGCAGTTCTTC
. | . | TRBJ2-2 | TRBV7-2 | CASSLGTMGSGELFF | TGTGCCAGCAGCTTAGGGACCATGGGGAGCGGGGAGCTGTTTTTT
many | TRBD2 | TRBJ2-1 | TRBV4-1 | CASSQADTSGGINEQFF | TGCGCCAGCAGCCAGGCCGACACTAGCGGGGGGATTAATGAGCAGTTCTTC
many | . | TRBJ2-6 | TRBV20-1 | CSARAPGASGANVLTF | TGCAGTGCTAGAGCCCCAGGCGCCTCTGGGGCCAACGTCCTGACTTTC
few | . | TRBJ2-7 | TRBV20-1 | CSARLGSSYEQYF | TGCAGTGCTAGACTAGGTAGCTCCTACGAGCAGTACTTC
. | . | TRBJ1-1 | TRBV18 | CASSPSSRRINTEAFF | TGTGCCAGCTCACCTTCCTCGAGACGGATTAACACTGAAGCTTTCTTT
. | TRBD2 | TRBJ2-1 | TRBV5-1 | CASSLLAGGPNNEQFF | TGCGCCAGCAGCCTTCTAGCGGGGGGGCCAAACAATGAGCAGTTCTTC
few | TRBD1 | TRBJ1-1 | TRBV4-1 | CASSHRDRGQGDTEAFF | TGCGCCAGCAGCCACCGGGACAGGGGGCAGGGCGACACTGAAGCTTTCTTT
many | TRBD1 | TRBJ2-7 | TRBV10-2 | CASLDRERYEQYF | TGCGCCAGCCTGGACAGGGAGCGGTACGAGCAGTACTTC
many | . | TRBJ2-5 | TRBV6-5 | CASSHRRVSETQYF | TGTGCCAGCAGTCACCGGAGGGTCTCGGAGACCCAGTACTTC
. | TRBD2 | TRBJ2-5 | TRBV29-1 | CSVVTSGRRNEQYF | TGCAGCGTCGTTACTAGCGGGAGGAGAAATGAGCAGTACTTC
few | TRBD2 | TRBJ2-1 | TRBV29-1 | CSVEGTGLAGGGQFF | TGCAGCGTTGAAGGGACGGGACTAGCGGGAGGAGGGCAGTTCTTC
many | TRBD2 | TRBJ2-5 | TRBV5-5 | CASSASSGLETQYF | TGTGCCAGCAGCGCATCTAGCGGACTAGAGACCCAGTACTTC
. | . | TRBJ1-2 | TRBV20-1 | CSARGGDSLTNYGYTF | TGCAGTGCTAGGGGGGGAGACAGCCTGACTAACTATGGCTACACCTTC
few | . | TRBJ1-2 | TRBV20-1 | CSAGGDLGYGYTF | TGCAGTGCAGGGGGAGATTTGGGCTATGGCTACACCTTC
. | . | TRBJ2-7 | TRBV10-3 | CAISEGHSYEQYF | TGTGCCATCAGTGAAGGACACTCCTACGAGCAGTACTTC
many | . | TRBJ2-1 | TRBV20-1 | CSASDSYNEQFF | TGCAGTGCTAGCGACTCCTACAATGAGCAGTTCTTC
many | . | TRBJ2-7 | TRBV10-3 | CAISPGPALEQYF | TGTGCCATCAGTCCGGGACCCGCCCTGGAGCAGTACTTC
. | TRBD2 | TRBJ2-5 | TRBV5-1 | CASSSTSGRETQYF | TGCGCCAGCAGTTCGACTAGCGGGAGAGAGACCCAGTACTTC
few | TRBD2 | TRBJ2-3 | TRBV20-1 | CSASTSGNTDTQYF | TGCAGTGCTAGCACTAGCGGGAACACAGATACGCAGTATTTT
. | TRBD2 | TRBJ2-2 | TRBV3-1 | CASSLQSSGGQGGELFF | TGTGCCAGCAGCCTACAATCGAGCGGGGGGCAAGGCGGGGAGCTGTTTTTT
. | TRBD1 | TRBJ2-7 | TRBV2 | CASSGGGQGHYEQYF | TGTGCCAGCAGTGGAGGGGGACAGGGCCACTACGAGCAGTACTTC
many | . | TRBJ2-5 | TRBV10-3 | CAITPGPQETQYF | TGTGCCATCACTCCGGGACCGCAAGAGACCCAGTACTTC
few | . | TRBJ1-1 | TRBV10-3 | CAISGGRAEAFF | TGTGCCATCAGTGGCGGGAGGGCTGAAGCTTTCTTT
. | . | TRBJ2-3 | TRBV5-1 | CASSLVAFGERYF | TGCGCCAGCAGCTTGGTTGCCTTCGGGGAACGGTATTTT
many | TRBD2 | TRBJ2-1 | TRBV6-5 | CASSLIRLAGTNEQFF | TGTGCCAGCAGTCTAATAAGACTAGCGGGGACGAATGAGCAGTTCTTC
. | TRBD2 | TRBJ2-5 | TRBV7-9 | CASSNLAGGQETQYF | TGTGCCAGCAGCAACCTAGCGGGTGGCCAAGAGACCCAGTACTTC
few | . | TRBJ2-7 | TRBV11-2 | CASSLVRWEQYF | TGTGCCAGCAGCTTAGTCCGCTGGGAGCAGTACTTC
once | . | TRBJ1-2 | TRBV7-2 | CASSLDSGRGEQYFGYTF | .
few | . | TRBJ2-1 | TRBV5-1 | CASSRHPAAKPPDNEQFF | TGCGCCAGCAGCCGTCATCCAGCTGCGAAACCCCCCGACAATGAGCAGTTCTTC
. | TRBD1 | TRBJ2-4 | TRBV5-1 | CASSRGDRVSQNIQYF | TGCGCCAGCAGCCGGGGGGACAGGGTTTCCCAAAACATTCAGTACTTC
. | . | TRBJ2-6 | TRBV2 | CASSEWGGVSGANVLTF | TGTGCCAGCAGTGAATGGGGAGGTGTAAGTGGGGCCAACGTCCTGACTTTC
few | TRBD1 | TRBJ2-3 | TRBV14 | CASSQHLSRTGFTDTQYF | TGTGCCAGCAGCCAACACCTATCCAGGACAGGGTTCACAGATACGCAGTATTTT